These T cell receptor beta chains were read from a single sample in a study of blood T cell repertoires in COVID-19. Clones were read by immunoSEQ multiplex PCR, and TCRdb kept only the in-frame ones, dropping some. This table holds about 270,000 clones, 86% found once. Material: peripheral blood. The receptors were sampled from a woman aged 55-70 years who had recovered from COVID-19. The CDR3 runs from the conserved cysteine through the conserved F or W. D genes are given only for firm matches. Clone size is shown for a subset of rows, as once, few, many or a class of expanded clone.

clone size: .
V gene: TRBV5-1
D gene: .
J gene: TRBJ1-3
CDR3 protein: CASSLAGRTGNTIYF
CDR3 DNA: TGCGCCAGCAGCTTGGCGGGGAGAACTGGAAACACCATATATTTT

clone size: .
V gene: TRBV11-2
D gene: .
J gene: TRBJ1-5
CDR3 protein: CASSLGLNQPQHF
CDR3 DNA: TGTGCCAGCAGCTTAGGACTGAATCAGCCCCAGCATTTT

clone size: .
V gene: TRBV2
D gene: TRBD1
J gene: TRBJ1-1
CDR3 protein: CASSRDRNTEAFF
CDR3 DNA: TGTGCCAGCAGTCGGGACAGGAACACTGAAGCTTTCTTT

clone size: .
V gene: TRBV4-1
D gene: .
J gene: TRBJ2-7
CDR3 protein: CASRPWTGSSYEQYF
CDR3 DNA: TGCGCCAGCAGGCCCTGGACGGGGAGCTCCTACGAGCAGTACTTC

clone size: .
V gene: TRBV5-1
D gene: TRBD1
J gene: TRBJ1-3
CDR3 protein: CASSLEGQPSSGNTIYF
CDR3 DNA: TGCGCCAGCAGCTTGGAGGGACAGCCAAGCTCTGGAAACACCATATATTTT

clone size: .
V gene: TRBV6-5
D gene: TRBD1
J gene: TRBJ2-7
CDR3 protein: CASKDRGLISYEQYF
CDR3 DNA: TGTGCCAGCAAAGACAGGGGGCTCATATCCTACGAGCAGTACTTC

clone size: .
V gene: TRBV4-1
D gene: TRBD1
J gene: TRBJ1-2
CDR3 protein: CASSPGTGNYGYTF
CDR3 DNA: TGCGCCAGCAGCCCCGGGACAGGGAACTATGGCTACACCTTC

clone size: .
V gene: TRBV7-9
D gene: .
J gene: TRBJ2-7
CDR3 protein: CASSFSGGYEQYF
CDR3 DNA: TGTGCCAGCAGCTTCTCTGGAGGATACGAGCAGTACTTC

clone size: .
V gene: TRBV11-2
D gene: TRBD2
J gene: TRBJ2-3
CDR3 protein: CASSLSSGSNTDTQYF
CDR3 DNA: TGTGCCAGCAGCTTATCTAGCGGGAGTAACACAGATACGCAGTATTTT

clone size: .
V gene: TRBV9
D gene: .
J gene: TRBJ2-1
CDR3 protein: CASSVTANEQFF
CDR3 DNA: TGTGCCAGCAGCGTGACAGCCAACGAGCAGTTCTTC

clone size: .
V gene: TRBV11-3
D gene: .
J gene: TRBJ1-6
CDR3 protein: CASSVVGGSPLHF
CDR3 DNA: TGTGCCAGCAGCGTCGTAGGGGGATCACCCCTCCACTTT

clone size: .
V gene: TRBV4-3
D gene: TRBD1
J gene: TRBJ1-5
CDR3 protein: CASSSSRDRHNQPQHF
CDR3 DNA: TGCGCCAGCAGCTCATCCCGGGACAGGCACAATCAGCCCCAGCATTTT

clone size: .
V gene: TRBV12-3/TRBV12-4
D gene: .
J gene: TRBJ1-3
CDR3 protein: CASTRSGNTIYF
CDR3 DNA: TGTGCCAGCACCCGCTCTGGAAACACCATATATTTT

clone size: .
V gene: TRBV5-1
D gene: .
J gene: TRBJ2-1
CDR3 protein: CASSLGQGSYNEQFF
CDR3 DNA: TGCGCCAGCAGCTTGGGGCAGGGGTCCTACAATGAGCAGTTCTTC

clone size: few
V gene: TRBV7-3
D gene: .
J gene: TRBJ2-3
CDR3 protein: CASSLRPTGGSTDTQYF
CDR3 DNA: TGTGCCAGCAGCTTAAGGCCTACGGGGGGCAGCACAGATACGCAGTATTTT

clone size: .
V gene: TRBV7-3
D gene: .
J gene: TRBJ2-3
CDR3 protein: CASRVVPETDTQYF
CDR3 DNA: TGTGCCAGCAGAGTGGTCCCGGAGACAGATACGCAGTATTTT

clone size: few
V gene: TRBV18
D gene: .
J gene: TRBJ1-4
CDR3 protein: CASSPDRTNEKLFF
CDR3 DNA: TGTGCCAGCTCACCGGACAGAACTAATGAAAAACTGTTTTTT

clone size: .
V gene: TRBV7-3
D gene: .
J gene: TRBJ1-1
CDR3 protein: CASSLTGQNTEAFF
CDR3 DNA: TGTGCCAGCAGTCTGACAGGCCAGAACACTGAAGCTTTCTTT

clone size: .
V gene: TRBV7-8
D gene: .
J gene: TRBJ1-2
CDR3 protein: CASSYGGTSGYTF
CDR3 DNA: TGTGCCAGCAGTTATGGGGGTACTAGCGGCTACACCTTC

clone size: .
V gene: TRBV3-1/TRBV3-2
D gene: .
J gene: TRBJ2-3
CDR3 protein: CASSQGTLNTDTQYF
CDR3 DNA: TGTGCCAGCAGCCAAGGGACACTGAACACAGATACGCAGTATTTT

clone size: once
V gene: TRBV5-1
D gene: TRBD1
J gene: TRBJ2-7
CDR3 protein: CASSLAGQGASYEQYF
CDR3 DNA: TGCGCCAGCAGCTTGGCCGGGCAGGGGGCCTCCTACGAGCAGTACTTC

clone size: .
V gene: TRBV3-1/TRBV3-2
D gene: .
J gene: TRBJ1-1
CDR3 protein: CASSQDGGRGTEAFF
CDR3 DNA: TGTGCCAGCAGCCAAGACGGGGGGCGAGGTACTGAAGCTTTCTTT

clone size: .
V gene: TRBV21-1
D gene: .
J gene: TRBJ1-4
CDR3 protein: CASSKARAAGNEKLFF
CDR3 DNA: TGTGCCAGCAGCAAAGCGCGGGCTGCTGGTAATGAAAAACTGTTTTTT

clone size: once
V gene: TRBV4-1
D gene: .
J gene: TRBJ2-1
CDR3 protein: CASSQGTGYSSSYNEQFF
CDR3 DNA: TGCGCCAGCAGCCAAGGGACGGGGTATTCGAGCTCCTACAATGAGCAGTTCTTC

clone size: .
V gene: TRBV3-1/TRBV3-2
D gene: .
J gene: TRBJ2-3
CDR3 protein: CASSQDAASTDTQYF
CDR3 DNA: TGTGCCAGCAGCCAAGATGCGGCTAGCACAGATACGCAGTATTTT

clone size: once
V gene: TRBV4-3
D gene: .
J gene: TRBJ2-6
CDR3 protein: CASSQSTQGTGANVLTF
CDR3 DNA: TGCGCCAGCAGCCAATCGACCCAGGGAACTGGGGCCAACGTCCTGACTTTC